The 10 T cell receptor beta chains below were found in one sample sequenced in a study of T cells after yellow fever vaccination. TCRdb independently ran MiXCR on the 5' RACE reads; one entry per CDR3 protein. The sample gives a few hundred thousand distinct CDR3 sequences, approximately 21% of which show up once; 14% is in the top ten. This specimen was PBMCs, taken 15 days after the yellow fever booster vaccination. These receptors all stem from a man aged 30-40 years who received the YFV17D yellow fever vaccine.

The sample holds many counts of this clonotype. The rearrangement uses TRBV7-9 and TRBJ1-1, with a weak D call TRBD1 (6 bases). The CDR3 loop spans 15 amino acids. Between the trimmed V and J ends, which lost 6 bases and 0 bases, there was a span of 14 bases. Germline CDR1 and CDR2: SEHNR and FQNEAQ (reference sequence). CDR3 protein: CASSIGQGMNTEAFF. The CDR3 nucleotides are TGTGCCAGCAGTATAGGCCAGGGGATGAACACTGAAGCTTTCTTT.

The chain uses TRBV24-1 and TRBJ2-3; no clear D gene. Trimming stripped 3 bases from V and 4 bases from J, with 10 bases between. Germline CDR1 is KGHDR and CDR2 is SFDVKD. The CDR3 length is 14 residues. The CDR3 DNA reads TGTGCCACCAGTGATCCCGGGTCTTCAGATACGCAGTATTTT. Its protein is CATSDPGSSDTQYF.

This clonotype has only a few counts. This rearrangement joins TRBV20-1 to TRBJ2-1; 11 bases line up with TRBD2. The germline V gene encodes CDR1 DFQATT and CDR2 SNEGSKA (reference sequence). This CDR3 is 14 amino acids long. The ends lost 3 bases at V and 8 bases at J; junction bases unmatched: 6. CDR3 sequence (DNA): TGCAGTGCTAGGGATAGCGGGAGGGCAGATGAGCAGTTCTTC. It specifies CSARDSGRADEQFF.

This clonotype was seen more than once but under ten times. V is TRBV7-2 and J is TRBJ2-3; D is unclear. Trimming removed 2 bases from V and 1 base from J, with 4 bases in between. The CDR3 loop spans 13 amino acids. Germline values: CDR1 SGHTA, CDR2 FQGNSA. The CDR3 sequence: CASSLLRTDTQYF. CDR3 bases: TGTGCCAGCAGCTTACTACGCACAGATACGCAGTATTTT.

The chain joins TRBV20-1 to TRBJ2-7; 9 nucleotides match TRBD2. After removal of 5 bases from V and 2 bases from J, the junction contained 7 bases not matched to a gene. From germline, CDR1 is DFQATT and CDR2 SNEGSKA (reference sequence). The CDR3 has 14 amino acids. DNA for the CDR3: TGCAGTGCTTATATGGCTAGCGGGGCCTACGAGCAGTACTTC. Protein sequence: CSAYMASGAYEQYF.

The sample holds a few counts of this clonotype. An end of the junction differs from the germline gene, which may be a read error. V and J are TRBV7-7 and TRBJ2-5, with TRBD2 matching over 7 bases. In germline, CDR1 is SSHAT, CDR2 FNYEAQ (reference sequence). The CDR3 covers 15 residues. The CDR3 loop reads CASSRILAAQETQYF. Written as DNA, the CDR3 is TGTGCTAGCAGTCGAATTCTAGCGGCCCAAGAGACCCAGTACTTC.

CDR3 nucleotide sequence: TGTGCCAGCAGTTTGGGTGGGACTAGCGGGAGGGGTATTCTCAGCACAGATACGCAGTATTTT. It specifies CASSLGGTSGRGILSTDTQYF. The gene calls are TRBV12-3 or TRBV12-4 and TRBJ2-3; 16 bases align to TRBD2. The CDR3 sequence is 21 residues long. Trimming took 3 bases from V and 0 from J; bases not matched to a gene: 12.

The gene calls are TRBV6-5 and TRBJ1-2; D may be TRBD1 (6 bases). CDR1 is MNHEY and CDR2 is SVGAGI in the germline V gene. The CDR3 consists of 15 residues. Trimming stripped 4 bases from V and 5 bases from J, with 17 bases between. The CDR3 loop is CASSLATGKGYGYTF. The CDR3 bases are TGTGCCAGCAGTTTGGCCACAGGGAAGGGGTATGGCTACACCTTC.

In its sample, this clonotype was seen a few times. V is TRBV7-2 and J is TRBJ1-1, with D maybe TRBD1 (5 bases). V lost 10 bases and J lost 1, with 19 bases in between. CDR1 is SGHTA and CDR2 is FQGNSA in the germline V gene. The CDR3 is 15 amino acids. CDR3: CANKEEGLPNTEAFF. The CDR3 nucleotides are TGTGCCAATAAAGAAGAGGGGCTCCCGAACACTGAAGCTTTCTTT.

V gene TRBV30 combines with J gene TRBJ1-2; TRBD1 is a possible D gene (5 bases). V was pared by 2 bases and J by 7 bases, with 11 bases between. The CDR3 is 12 amino acids. CDR1 GTSNPN and CDR2 SVGIG come from the germline V gene (reference sequence). The CDR3 here is CAWSRDLGGYTF. For the CDR3, the DNA is TGTGCCTGGAGTAGGGACCTTGGTGGCTACACCTTC.